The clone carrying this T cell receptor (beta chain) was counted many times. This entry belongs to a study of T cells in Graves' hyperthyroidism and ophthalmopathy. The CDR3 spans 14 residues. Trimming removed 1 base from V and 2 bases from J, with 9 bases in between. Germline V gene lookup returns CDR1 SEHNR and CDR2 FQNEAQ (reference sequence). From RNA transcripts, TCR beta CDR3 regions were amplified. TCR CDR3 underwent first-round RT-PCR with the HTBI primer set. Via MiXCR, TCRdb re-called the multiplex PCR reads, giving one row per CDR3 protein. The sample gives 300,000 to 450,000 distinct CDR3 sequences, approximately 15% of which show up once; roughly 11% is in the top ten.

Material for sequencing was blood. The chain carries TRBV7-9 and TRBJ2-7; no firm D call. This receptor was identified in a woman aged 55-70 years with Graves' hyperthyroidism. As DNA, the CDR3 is TGTGCCAGCAGCTTAGATATTAGTACCTACGAGCAGTACTTC. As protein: CASSLDISTYEQYF. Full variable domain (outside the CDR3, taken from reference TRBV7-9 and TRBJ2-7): DTGVSQNPRHKITKRGQNVTFRCDPISEHNRLYWYRQTLGQGPEFLTYFQNEAQLEKSRLLSDRFSAERPKGSFSTLEIQRTEQGDSAMYLCASSLDISTYEQYFGPGTRLTVT.